This T cell receptor beta chain was obtained from a study of T-cell reconstitution after alpha-beta-depleted transplantation in children. Unique molecular identifiers were built into the TCRbeta library. Each CDR3 protein is one row after TCRdb ran MiXCR on the PCR reads. The table lists 300,000 or so distinct CDR3 sequences, 23% of them singletons. As for this clonotype: The antigen remains unidentified.

Whole-study findings and limits: Approximately two months post-transplant, alpha-beta T cells reportedly originated from several hundred expanded graft clones. Newly produced T cells mostly accounted for T-cell counts and diversity one year post-transplant. It was surviving recipient T cells and thymic progenitors that gave some patients high TCRbeta diversity at day 60.

Germline lookup yields CDR1 MNHNS and CDR2 SASEGT. Trimming cost V 8 bases and J 3 bases, with 14 bases left between them. The CDR3 runs 14 residues. The clonotype was recovered from a male patient younger than 18 who had a stem cell transplant for acute lymphoblastic leukemia, so the T cells may come from the graft donor. The input for sequencing was PBMCs, mostly from graft donor cells, taken 180 days after TCRalphabeta/CD19-depleted stem cell transplant. This chain links TRBV6-1 with TRBJ2-1; a possible D gene is TRBD1 (5 bases). The CDR3 spells CASRLAGNYNEQFF. The CDR3 nucleotides are TGTGCCAGCCGGTTGGCAGGGAACTACAATGAGCAGTTCTTC.